Following are 23 T cell receptor beta chains from one sample sequenced in a study of blood T cells in healthy people across ages. Alongside a J-beta primer mix, a sample-barcoded 5' primer served in a second PCR lasting roughly 7 to 12 cycles. In TCRdb, the 5' RACE reads were re-called with MiXCR into one record per CDR3 protein. There are over 1,500,000 distinct CDR3 sequences in the sample; approximately 50% occur only once, and about 2.1% lies in the top ten. Sequencing used blood. The receptor set was obtained from a woman aged 40 to 50 in good health.

This chain joins TRBV6-5 and TRBJ2-1, with 8 bases identical to TRBD2. Unmatched junction bases numbered 7, after V lost 7 bases and J lost 8 bases. From germline, CDR1 is MNHEY and CDR2 SVGAGI. The CDR3 spans 13 residues. DNA for the CDR3: TGTGCCAGCACGGACGGGGGGGCTTATGAGCAGTTCTTC. The encoded protein is CASTDGGAYEQFF.

The gene calls are TRBV7-3 and TRBJ2-3; D is unclear. Trimming cost V 3 bases and J 14 bases, with 18 bases left between them. The germline V gene encodes CDR1 SGHTA and CDR2 FQGTGA. The CDR3 contains 13 residues. The CDR3 DNA is TGTGCCAGCAGCTTCCAACCTGGAGATGCGCGGTATTTT. The encoded protein is CASSFQPGDARYF. The full variable domain, in which reference TRBV7-3 and TRBJ2-3 provide the parts outside the CDR3, is GAGVSQTPSNKVTEKGKYVELRCDPISGHTALYWYRQSLGQGPEFLIYFQGTGAADDSGLPNDRFFAVRPEGSVSTLKIQRTERGDSAVYLCASSFQPGDARYFGPGTRLTVL.

The gene calls are TRBV20-1 and TRBJ2-7; 10 bases match TRBD1. The ends lost 6 bases at V and 5 bases at J; junction bases unmatched: 10. The CDR3 runs 14 residues. CDR1 is DFQATT, CDR2 SNEGSKA, per germline (reference sequence). CDR3 sequence (DNA): TGCAGTGCGGTTCGGCGACAGGGGGCCCACGAGCAGTACTTC. It encodes CSAVRRQGAHEQYF.

The chain links TRBV28 to TRBJ2-7; 7 bases agree with TRBD1. The CDR3 runs to 15 residues. With 4 bases clipped from V and 3 bases from J, the junction kept 9 bases outside the gene matches. Germline V gene data show CDR1 as MDHEN and CDR2 as SYDVKM. The chain's CDR3 is CASSSPGDSHYEQYF. In DNA form, the CDR3 reads TGTGCCAGCAGTTCCCCAGGGGACAGCCACTACGAGCAGTACTTC.

The chain combines TRBV28 with TRBJ2-5, with D unresolved. The CDR3 covers 12 residues. The germline CDR1 and CDR2 sequences are MDHEN and SYDVKM. V was cut by 6 bases and J by 7 bases, with 12 bases left in between. The CDR3 DNA is TGTGCCAGCAGCCTCGACAAGCGGACCCAGTACTTC. The encoded protein is CASSLDKRTQYF. Complete variable domain (other parts from reference TRBV28 and TRBJ2-5): DVKVTQSSRYLVKRTGEKVFLECVQDMDHENMFWYRQDPGLGLRLIYFSYDVKMKEKGDIPEGYSVSREKKERFSLILESASTNQTSMYLCASSLDKRTQYFGPGTRLLVL.

In the case of this clonotype: One end of the junction varies from germline; a read error may be responsible. The chain joins TRBV7-8 to TRBJ2-5; 7 nucleotides align to TRBD1. The CDR3 contains 14 residues. Germline-derived CDR1 and CDR2 are SGHVS and FQNEAQ. CDR3 loop: CASSLVGGEETQYF. The CDR3 nucleotides read TGCGCCAGCAGCTTGGTAGGGGGCGAGGAGACCCAGTACTTC.

This chain links TRBV2 with TRBJ2-4; TRBD2 aligns across 9 bases. Judging by the DNA end, TRBJ2-7 fits better; the J call may be wrong. CDR1 and CDR2 (germline): SNHLY, FYNNEI. The CDR3 has 18 residues. CDR3 DNA: TGTGCCAGCAGGGTTCTTTTTACCGGGACTAGCCGTATCTACGAGCAGTACTTC. This codes for CASRVLFTGTSRIYEQYF.

The chain is built from TRBV2 and TRBJ2-5; D is perhaps TRBD2 (6 bases). CDR3 length equals 12 residues. Trimming took off 8 bases at V and 2 bases at J, with 9 bases between the two ends. Germline CDR1 is SNHLY and CDR2 is FYNNEI. The CDR3 here is CASGAGQETQYF. The DNA for the CDR3 is TGTGCCAGCGGGGCGGGGCAAGAGACCCAGTACTTC.

The rearrangement uses TRBV20-1 and TRBJ1-2, with 8 bases matching TRBD1. The V gene's germline CDR1 is DFQATT and CDR2 SNEGSKA (reference sequence). The CDR3 has 16 amino acids. The junction had 12 bases not matched to a gene; V was cut back by 0 bases and J by 6 bases. DNA of the CDR3: TGCAGTGCTAGAGATTATAATGCCCGGGACAGGCATGGCTACACCTTC. As protein: CSARDYNARDRHGYTF.

This clonotype occurred a few times. The V gene is TRBV7-9, the J gene TRBJ2-7, with D tentatively TRBD1 or TRBD2 (6 bases each). Trimming removed 2 bases at V and 3 bases at J, with 11 bases between. Germline CDR1 SEHNR, CDR2 FQNEAQ (reference sequence). This CDR3 is 14 amino acids long. The CDR3 region is CASSLRGPLYEQYF. The CDR3 nucleotides read TGTGCCAGCAGCTTACGGGGGCCCCTCTACGAGCAGTACTTC.

This rearrangement joins TRBV20-1 to TRBJ2-3; D call uncertain. The CDR3 consists of 15 residues. Germline-derived CDR1 and CDR2 are DFQATT and SNEGSKA (reference sequence). V was pared by 4 bases and J by 1 base, with 15 bases between. The CDR3 nucleotides read TGCAGTGCTACCAAATCCAAAGGAGGCACAGATACGCAGTATTTT. This encodes CSATKSKGGTDTQYF.

V usage is TRBV5-1 and J usage is TRBJ2-1; D is unclear. V lost 0 bases, J lost 0 bases, and 10 bases lay in between. The germline V gene encodes CDR1 SGHRS and CDR2 YFSETQ. The CDR3 is 16 amino acids. The CDR3 nucleotides are TGCGCCAGCAGCTTGGCGTCTCCCAGCTCCTACAATGAGCAGTTCTTC. It translates to CASSLASPSSYNEQFF.

This chain joins TRBV4-3 and TRBJ2-7; 7 bases agree with TRBD1. V shed 3 bases, J shed 2 bases, and the junction held 4 bases outside the gene matches. CDR3 size: 14 residues. CDR1 and CDR2 from the germline V gene are LGHNA and YSLEER. CDR3 sequence reads: CASSHAGGTYEQYF. DNA of the CDR3: TGCGCCAGCAGCCATGCAGGGGGTACCTACGAGCAGTACTTC.

The chain links TRBV6-5 to TRBJ1-1; tentative D call: TRBD1 (5 bases). This CDR3 has 15 residues. Germline lookup yields CDR1 MNHEY and CDR2 SVGAGI. V shed 9 bases and J shed 4 bases, with 21 bases lying between them. In DNA form, the CDR3 reads TGTGCCAGTCTTCCGAGCAGGGTAGGTGGCACTGAAGCTTTCTTT. It yields the protein CASLPSRVGGTEAFF.

This clonotype was counted a single time. Being one base from a much bigger clone, this may be a read error. The chain recombines TRBV20-1 with TRBJ2-7; a possible D gene is TRBD2 (5 bases). Germline CDR1 and CDR2: DFQATT and SNEGSKA (reference sequence). The CDR3 extends over 13 amino acids. The CDR3 protein is CSARAGSSYVQYF. The CDR3 bases are TGCAGTGCTAGGGCGGGCAGCTCCTACGTGCAGTACTTC.

This clonotype was picked up a small number of times. The chain has TRBV15 and TRBJ2-6; D is unclear. This CDR3 is 16 amino acids long. The V and J ends lost 0 bases and 1 base respectively, with 7 bases between them. CDR1 LNHNV and CDR2 YYDKDF come from the germline V gene (reference sequence). CDR3 nucleotides: TGTGCCACCAGCAGAGATGGCAGTTCTGGGGCCAACGTCCTGACTTTC. Protein product: CATSRDGSSGANVLTF.

A few counts support this clonotype. The chain uses TRBV29-1 and TRBJ2-6, with 8 nucleotides matching TRBD1. Germline V gene lookup returns CDR1 SQVTM and CDR2 ANQGSEA. The J segment lost 0 bases and the V segment lost 4 bases, leaving 5 bases of the junction unmatched. The CDR3 contains 16 residues. The chain's CDR3 is CSVAGTGGSGANVLTF. The CDR3 nucleotides are TGCAGCGTTGCAGGGACAGGAGGCTCTGGGGCCAACGTCCTGACTTTC.

The rearrangement joins TRBV28 to TRBJ2-1, with 7 bases lining up with TRBD2. V lost 6 bases, J lost 2 bases, and 10 bases stayed unmatched. Germline V lookup: CDR1 MDHEN, CDR2 SYDVKM. The CDR3 is 16 amino acids. CDR3: CASSPRGGTAYNEQFF. The CDR3 DNA is TGTGCCAGCAGCCCCCGGGGAGGGACTGCCTACAATGAGCAGTTCTTC.

The chain combines TRBV10-3 with TRBJ1-2, with D possibly TRBD1 on 6 matching bases. This CDR3 comprises 13 residues. The germline V gene encodes CDR1 ENHRY and CDR2 SYGVKD. Between the trimmed V and J ends, which lost 9 bases and 5 bases, there was a span of 16 bases. This chain's CDR3 is CAMQTGGGYGYTF. CDR3 sequence (DNA): TGTGCCATGCAGACAGGAGGGGGATATGGCTACACCTTC.

J is TRBJ2-3 and V is TRBV2; D may be TRBD2 (5 bases). The CDR3 sequence is 15 residues long. Trimming stripped 4 bases from V and 2 bases from J, with 13 bases between. Germline V gene data show CDR1 as SNHLY and CDR2 as FYNNEI. DNA for the CDR3: TGTGCCAGCAGTGTCGCCAGCGGAGACACAGATACGCAGTATTTT. It is translated as CASSVASGDTDTQYF.

V gene TRBV6-2 or TRBV6-3 combines with J gene TRBJ2-3; possible D gene TRBD2, 6 bases. V was shortened by 0 bases and J by 0 bases, with 7 bases between the two germline ends. Germline loops: CDR1 MNHEY, CDR2 SVGEGT. The CDR3 has 15 residues. As DNA, the CDR3 is TGTGCCAGCAGTTACTCTAGCGGAAGCACAGATACGCAGTATTTT. It specifies CASSYSSGSTDTQYF.

This clonotype was found a few times. The genes are TRBV5-1 and TRBJ2-7; TRBD1 matches 11 bases. Germline CDR1 reads SGHRS; CDR2 reads YFSETQ. This CDR3 has 14 amino acids. V shed 7 bases, J shed 2 bases, and the junction held 5 bases outside the gene matches. CDR3 nucleotide sequence: TGCGCCAGCGGATCGGGACAGGGGGCCTACGAGCAGTACTTC. This codes for CASGSGQGAYEQYF.

The V call is TRBV24-1, the J call TRBJ1-2, with D possibly being TRBD1 (6 bases). The CDR3 is 13 amino acids. Trimming cost V 3 bases and J 3 bases, with 7 bases left between them. Germline CDR1 and CDR2: KGHDR and SFDVKD. The CDR3 DNA reads as TGTGCCACCAGTGATACAGGGTACTATGGCTACACCTTC. Translated, it gives CATSDTGYYGYTF.